This T cell receptor beta chain emerged from a study of T cells in localized non-small cell lung cancer. This CDR3 region has 15 residues. Looked up from germline, CDR1 is MNHEY and CDR2 is SMNVEV (reference sequence). V trimming: 5 bases; J trimming: 2 bases; junction bases outside the gene matches: 9. Broader study findings: Adjacent uninvolved lung had the highest clonality, suggesting focused antigen responses. Sequencing, confined to only one tumor region, leaves heterogeneity possible. In adjacent lung, a median roughly 60 of the top 100 tumor clones were found. An association was observed between higher blood T cell density and longer overall survival.

Profiling relied on immunoSEQ multiplex PCR, and the TCRdb table lists in-frame clones only, not all of them. The sample consists of nearly 35,000 clones, less than 95% of them appearing once. A note on this clone: Its antigen is not identified.

This sequence originates from a female donor over 55 with stage II lung adenocarcinoma. The rearrangement joins TRBV27 to TRBJ2-7; TRBD1 matches 7 bases. The specimen was peripheral blood mononuclear cells, collected before any cancer treatment. The CDR3 protein is CASSTTGTATYEQYF. For the CDR3, the DNA is TGTGCCAGCAGTACCACCGGGACAGCAACCTACGAGCAGTACTTC.